A single sample gave rise to the 23 T cell receptor beta chains below, sequenced in a study of cytomegalovirus exposure and HLA in healthy donors. A multiplex PCR was run with 60 Vbeta primers and 13 Jbeta primers. Some clones are missing from TCRdb's copy, which holds only in-frame ones; the method was immunoSEQ multiplex PCR. Found here are under 150,000 clones, approximately 80% of them singletons; the top ten hold over 2%. Sequencing input: PBMCs. The receptor source for this set is a boy aged 2 to 9 in good health and CMV-seronegative.

CDR3: CASFRQGDYGYTF. CDR3 sequence (DNA): TGTGCCAGTTTCCGACAGGGGGACTATGGCTACACCTTC. The chain is built from TRBV5-4 and TRBJ1-2, with TRBD1 identical over 9 bases. V lost 8 bases, J lost 3 bases, and 5 bases stayed unmatched. This CDR3 has 13 amino acids. The V gene's germline CDR1 is SGHNT and CDR2 YYREEE (reference sequence).

This chain uses TRBV10-1 with TRBJ2-7; 7 bases are shared with TRBD2. CDR3 size: 15 residues. The germline V gene encodes CDR1 WNHNN and CDR2 SYGVQD (reference sequence). V gave up 5 bases and J gave up 5 bases; unmatched junction bases: 12. The CDR3 DNA sequence: TGCGCCAGCAGTAAAACTAGCGTTCGCGGGGACGAGCAGTACTTC. It is translated as CASSKTSVRGDEQYF.

The rearrangement uses TRBV13 and TRBJ1-1, with 8 bases fitting TRBD1. Germline V gene data show CDR1 as PRHDT and CDR2 as FYEKMQ (reference sequence). V dropped 5 bases and J dropped 3; count of bases not matched to a gene: 8. The CDR3 is 15 residues long. CDR3 sequence reads: CASSLVRQGHTEAFF. For the CDR3, the DNA is TGTGCCAGCAGCCTCGTGAGACAGGGGCACACTGAAGCTTTCTTT.

The J gene is TRBJ1-4, the V gene TRBV9; perhaps TRBD1 as D (6 bases). The germline V gene has CDR1 SGDLS and CDR2 YYNGEE. V was pared by 4 bases and J by 4 bases, with 8 bases between. This CDR3 is 13 amino acids long. The CDR3 nucleotides are TGTGCCAGCAGCCAGGGACATAATGAAAAACTGTTTTTT. As protein: CASSQGHNEKLFF.

This clone has only a few counts. CDR3 sequence: CATSSGGASEKLFF. CDR3 in DNA: TGTGCCACCAGCAGCGGCGGAGCCAGTGAAAAACTGTTTTTT. The gene calls are TRBV15 and TRBJ1-4, with unresolved D. CDR1 LNHNV and CDR2 YYDKDF come from the germline V gene (reference sequence). V lost 3 bases to trimming and J lost 7 bases, with 12 bases between them. The length of the CDR3 is 14 residues.

The chain couples TRBV10-1 to TRBJ2-7, with a weak D call TRBD1 (6 bases). V shed 2 bases and J shed 5 bases, with 25 bases lying between them. The CDR3 has 18 residues. Germline CDR1 WNHNN, CDR2 SYGVQD (reference sequence). CDR3 sequence reads: CASSEGSRAGRDMDEQYF. The CDR3, as DNA: TGCGCCAGCAGTGAGGGGTCCAGGGCCGGTCGGGACATGGACGAGCAGTACTTC.

This clone was detected once. The chain recombines TRBV27 with TRBJ2-7; 7 bases match TRBD1. The CDR3 contains 15 residues. With 2 bases clipped from V and 6 bases from J, the junction kept 10 bases outside the gene matches. Germline V gives CDR1 MNHEY, CDR2 SMNVEV (reference sequence). The CDR3 loop reads CASSLTTGYRPEQYF. In nucleotides, the CDR3 is TGTGCCAGCAGTTTAACGACAGGGTATCGGCCCGAGCAGTACTTC.

Turning to this clone: At one end the junction does not follow the germline gene, possibly because of a read error. The chain is built from TRBV28 and TRBJ2-6; D might be TRBD1 (6 bases). From germline, CDR1 is MDHEN and CDR2 SYDVKM. This CDR3 region has 13 residues. The CDR3 region has the DNA TGTGCCAGCAGTTTTCAACAGGGAATCGTCCTGACTTTT. It codes for CASSFQQGIVLTF.

V gene TRBV7-6 combines with J gene TRBJ1-5; D is possibly TRBD1 (6 bases). The CDR3 runs to 15 residues. From germline, CDR1 is SGHVS and CDR2 FNYEAQ. Trimming stripped 3 bases from V and 0 bases from J, with 9 bases between. The CDR3 bases are TGTGCCAGCAGCTTGGGACAAGATAGCAATCAGCCCCAGCATTTT. It codes for CASSLGQDSNQPQHF.

This chain joins TRBV7-2 and TRBJ2-4; 12 nucleotides line up with TRBD2. Per the germline V gene, CDR1 is SGHTA and CDR2 is FQGNSA. V lost 8 bases to trimming and J lost 1 base; unmatched junction nucleotides: 3. This CDR3 region has 15 residues. The CDR3 nucleotides read TGTGCCAGCGGTACTAGCGGGAGGGCCAAAAACATTCAGTACTTC. Amino acid sequence: CASGTSGRAKNIQYF.

The rearrangement links TRBV7-8 to TRBJ1-2; D unresolved. V was cut by 1 base and J by 8 bases, with 11 bases left in between. CDR3 length: 13 residues. CDR1 is SGHVS and CDR2 is FQNEAQ in the germline V gene. The CDR3 here is CASSLGQSGGYTF. The CDR3 DNA follows: TGTGCCAGCAGCTTAGGGCAGTCCGGGGGCTACACCTTC.

This rearrangement joins TRBV5-4 to TRBJ2-5, with 9 bases that match TRBD2. The tail of the sequence fits TRBJ2-7 better, so the J call may be wrong. Germline CDR1 and CDR2: SGHNT and YYREEE (reference sequence). The CDR3 consists of 14 residues. The CDR3 sequence: CASSLRGGAYEQYF. For the CDR3, the DNA is TGTGCCAGCAGCCTCCGCGGGGGGGCCTACGAGCAGTACTTC.

The chain has TRBV5-1 and TRBJ1-1; D not resolved. Germline V lookup: CDR1 SGHRS, CDR2 YFSETQ. Trimming took off 4 bases at V and 0 bases at J, with 7 bases between the two ends. The CDR3 runs 13 residues. The CDR3 sequence: CASSGKMNTEAFF. The CDR3 nucleotides are TGCGCCAGCAGCGGCAAAATGAACACTGAAGCTTTCTTT. Full variable domain (missing parts from reference TRBV5-1 and TRBJ1-1): KAGVTQTPRYLIKTRGQQVTLSCSPISGHRSVSWYQQTPGQGLQFLFEYFSETQRNKGNFPGRFSGRQFSNSRSEMNVSTLELGDSALYLCASSGKMNTEAFFGQGTRLTVV.

The V and J genes are TRBV2 and TRBJ1-2, with TRBD1 matching 7 bases. With V trimmed by 7 bases and J by 2 bases, 13 bases remained unmatched. The germline CDR1 and CDR2 sequences are SNHLY and FYNNEI. The CDR3 spans 16 residues. The CDR3 is CASTQGQSRRNYGYTF. The DNA of the CDR3 is TGTGCCAGCACCCAGGGACAGTCCCGCCGCAACTATGGCTACACCTTC.

The chain is built from TRBV27 and TRBJ2-1, with a possible D match to TRBD1 (6 bases). The CDR3 runs 17 residues. Looked up from germline, CDR1 is MNHEY and CDR2 is SMNVEV (reference sequence). Trimming stripped 2 bases from V and 4 bases from J, with 18 bases between. In nucleotides, the CDR3 is TGTGCCAGCAGTTTAGCGAGGGGGTTTCTACCTTACAATGAGCAGTTCTTC. Its translation is CASSLARGFLPYNEQFF.

This chain connects TRBV12-2 to TRBJ2-3; TRBD2, the table's D call, lacks a check against the DNA. TRBV12-2 is a pseudogene locus. The length of the CDR3 is 21 residues. The DNA of the CDR3 is TGTGCAAGTCGCTTAGCAAACCCGGGACTAGCGGGAGGGGCTAGCACAGATACGCAGTATTTT. Protein sequence: CASRLANPGLAGGASTDTQYF.

This clone was counted a few times. The chain has TRBV5-5 and TRBJ1-5; 7 bases are a match to TRBD1. Germline values: CDR1 SGHKS, CDR2 YYEKEE (reference sequence). The CDR3 loop spans 17 amino acids. The ends lost 0 bases at V and 2 bases at J; junction bases unmatched: 8. The CDR3 DNA reads as TGTGCCAGCAGCTTGGGACAGGGCACTAGAGGCAATCAGCCCCAGCATTTT. This gives the protein CASSLGQGTRGNQPQHF.

Regarding this clone: Additional DNA sequences in this sample encode the identical CDR3. V is TRBV2 and J is TRBJ1-6; D perhaps matches TRBD1 (5 bases). The CDR3 is 18 residues long. CDR1 SNHLY and CDR2 FYNNEI come from the germline V gene. The V gene lost 3 bases and the J gene lost 1 base, with 16 bases spanning the gap. Here the CDR3 DNA reads TGTGCCAGCAGTGAGACCTACCATGACAGTTCCTATAATTCACCCCTCCACTTT. Amino acid sequence: CASSETYHDSSYNSPLHF.

The V gene is TRBV15, the J gene TRBJ1-2; D gene uncertain. Deletions cut 3 bases from V and 2 bases from J, with 16 bases between. Germline CDR1 reads LNHNV; CDR2 reads YYDKDF (reference sequence). This CDR3 is built from 16 residues. This CDR3 reads CATSRLKLEGNYGYTF. CDR3 nucleotide sequence: TGTGCCACCAGCAGGCTAAAGCTGGAGGGCAACTATGGCTACACCTTC.

The V gene is TRBV7-9, the J gene TRBJ1-1; D is unclear. Trimming left V 2 bases short and J 4 bases short, with 8 bases between. Germline V CDR1 and CDR2: SEHNR, FQNEAQ (reference sequence). The CDR3 loop spans 13 amino acids. The CDR3 is CASSLKGGTEAFF. The CDR3 bases are TGTGCCAGCAGCTTAAAGGGAGGCACTGAAGCTTTCTTT.

The chain combines TRBV19 with TRBJ2-1, with TRBD2 matching over 8 bases. V lost 2 bases, J lost 7 bases, and 7 bases stayed unmatched. Germline CDR1 is LNHDA and CDR2 is SQIVND (reference sequence). This CDR3 comprises 15 residues. CDR3 bases: TGTGCCAGTAGTATAATTACGGGAGGGCCGAATGAGCAGTTCTTC. It codes for CASSIITGGPNEQFF.

This chain uses TRBV30 with TRBJ1-2; D unclear. Trimming left V 5 bases short and J 6 bases short, with 22 bases between. The CDR3 spans 15 residues. Germline lookup yields CDR1 GTSNPN and CDR2 SVGIG (reference sequence). The CDR3 bases are TGTGCCTGGTTGGCGAATGCACGTCTAGCCGATGGCTACACCTTC. It codes for CAWLANARLADGYTF.

The chain has TRBV11-3 and TRBJ1-2; a possible D gene is TRBD1 (5 bases). Germline-derived CDR1 and CDR2 are SGHNT and YENEEA. V was pared by 1 base and J by 2 bases, with 20 bases between. This CDR3 comprises 18 residues. The CDR3 reads CASSLGGRSVVDNYGYTF. DNA of the CDR3: TGTGCCAGCAGCTTAGGGGGCCGGAGCGTAGTGGACAACTATGGCTACACCTTC.